The T cell receptor beta chain under discussion was sequenced for a study of T cell changes during pregnancy in multiple sclerosis. Clones were read by immunoSEQ multiplex PCR, and TCRdb kept only the in-frame ones, dropping some. The sample shows approximately 89,000 clones, approximately 94% of them seen only once. The V end lost 0 bases, the J end lost 1 base, and 9 bases lay between the germline ends. There are 16 residues in the CDR3. Per the germline V gene, CDR1 is MGHRA and CDR2 is YSYEKL. V is TRBV4-1 and J is TRBJ2-2; weak D call: TRBD2 (6 bases). The sequences come from peripheral blood, collected in the third trimester of pregnancy. The source of this sequence is a female donor with multiple sclerosis, enrolled in a pregnancy study. For the CDR3, the DNA is TGCGCCAGCAGCCAAGATTCGGGGGAGAACACCGGGGAGCTGTTTTTT. Its protein product is CASSQDSGENTGELFF.